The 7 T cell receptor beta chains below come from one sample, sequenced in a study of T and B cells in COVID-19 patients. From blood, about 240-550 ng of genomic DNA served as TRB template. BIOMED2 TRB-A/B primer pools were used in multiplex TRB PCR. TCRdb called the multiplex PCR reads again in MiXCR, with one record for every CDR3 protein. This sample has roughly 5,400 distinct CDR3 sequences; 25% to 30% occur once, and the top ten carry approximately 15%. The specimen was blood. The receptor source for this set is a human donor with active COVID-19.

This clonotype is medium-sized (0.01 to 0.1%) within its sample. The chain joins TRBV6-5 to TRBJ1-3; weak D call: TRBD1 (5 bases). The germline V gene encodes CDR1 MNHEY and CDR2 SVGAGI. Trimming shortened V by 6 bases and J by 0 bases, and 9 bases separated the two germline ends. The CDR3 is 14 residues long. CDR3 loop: CASRRTISGNTIYF. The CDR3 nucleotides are TGTGCCAGCAGGAGGACAATCTCTGGAAACACCATATATTTT.

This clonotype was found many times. CDR3 sequence (DNA): TGTGCCAGCAGAGACAGGGTGGCTGAGAACACTGAAGCTTTCTTT. Residues: CASRDRVAENTEAFF. The V call is TRBV6-1, the J call TRBJ1-1, with 7 bases lining up with TRBD1. Germline-derived CDR1 and CDR2 are MNHNS and SASEGT. The CDR3 runs to 15 residues. Unmatched junction bases numbered 8, after V lost 6 bases and J lost 1 base.

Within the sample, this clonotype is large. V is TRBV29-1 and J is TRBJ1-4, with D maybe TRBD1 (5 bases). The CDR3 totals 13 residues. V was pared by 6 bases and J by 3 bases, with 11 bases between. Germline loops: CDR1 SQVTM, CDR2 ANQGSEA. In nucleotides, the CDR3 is TGCAGCGTCCGACCGACAGCTAATGAAAAACTGTTTTTT. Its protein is CSVRPTANEKLFF.

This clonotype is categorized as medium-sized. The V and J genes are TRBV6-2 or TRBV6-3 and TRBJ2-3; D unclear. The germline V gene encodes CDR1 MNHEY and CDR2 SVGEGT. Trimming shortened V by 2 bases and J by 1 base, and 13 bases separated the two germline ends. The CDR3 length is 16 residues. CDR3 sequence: CASSYALAPRTDTQYF. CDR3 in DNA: TGTGCCAGCAGTTACGCGTTGGCGCCCCGCACAGATACGCAGTATTTT.

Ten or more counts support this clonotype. The CDR3 nucleotides read TGCGCCAGCAAAGACCTAGCGGGAGGGCCTCAAAATGAGCAGTTCTTC. Residues: CASKDLAGGPQNEQFF. The chain is built from TRBV5-1 and TRBJ2-1; 12 bases agree with TRBD2. Germline V lookup: CDR1 SGHRS, CDR2 YFSETQ. CDR3 size: 16 residues. V was clipped by 6 bases and J by 7 bases; unmatched bases: 11.

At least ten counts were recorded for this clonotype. The CDR3 is CASSDSFGGRNEQFF. CDR3 sequence (DNA): TGTGCCAGCAGTGACTCGTTTGGAGGGAGGAATGAGCAGTTCTTC. The V call is TRBV6-4, the J call TRBJ2-1; D is possibly TRBD2 (6 bases). Trimming removed 0 bases from V and 7 bases from J, with 13 bases in between. The germline CDR1 and CDR2 sequences are MRHNA and SNTAGT. The CDR3 has 15 amino acids.

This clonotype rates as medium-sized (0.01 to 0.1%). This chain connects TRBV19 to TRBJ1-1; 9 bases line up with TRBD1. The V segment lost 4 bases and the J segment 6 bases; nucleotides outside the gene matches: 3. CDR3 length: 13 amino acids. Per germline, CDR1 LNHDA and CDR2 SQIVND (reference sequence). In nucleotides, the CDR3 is TGTGCCAGTAGTAGGACAGGGGAAGCTGAAGCTTTCTTT. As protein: CASSRTGEAEAFF.